The 15 T cell receptor beta chains in this list originate from one sample, sequenced in a study of identifying expanded T cells in peripheral blood. Profiled with immunoSEQ multiplex PCR; TCRdb holds only in-frame clones, not every one. The sample has about 130,000 clones; approximately 86% are singletons. The sequenced material came from blood. Receptor source: a person aged 18 to 70 in good health.

The chain joins TRBV25-1 to TRBJ2-3, with 7 bases aligning to TRBD2. The CDR3 contains 14 residues. Germline-derived CDR1 and CDR2 are MGHDK and SYGVNS. V was pared by 3 bases and J by 3 bases, with 3 bases of the junction left unmatched. CDR3 residues: CASSDGAGTDTQYF. The CDR3 bases are TGTGCCAGCAGTGACGGAGCGGGGACAGATACGCAGTATTTT. Filled out from reference TRBV25-1 and TRBJ2-3, the complete variable domain reads EADIYQTPRYLVIGTGKKITLECSQTMGHDKMYWYQQDPGMELHLIHYSYGVNSTEKGDLSSESTVSRIRTEHFPLTLESARPSHTSQYLCASSDGAGTDTQYFGPGTRLTVL.

The V and J genes are TRBV29-1 and TRBJ2-7; TRBD1 matches 8 bases. Germline loops: CDR1 SQVTM, CDR2 ANQGSEA. The CDR3 has 16 residues. V trimming: 5 bases; J trimming: 2 bases; junction bases outside the gene matches: 14. The CDR3 sequence: CSVLPGQDLAPYEQYF. CDR3 nucleotide sequence: TGCAGCGTTTTACCGGGACAGGACCTCGCCCCCTACGAGCAGTACTTC.

The chain links TRBV27 to TRBJ2-5; D unclear. V shed 4 bases and J shed 2 bases, with 8 bases lying between them. Germline V lookup: CDR1 MNHEY, CDR2 SMNVEV (reference sequence). The CDR3 spans 13 residues. The CDR3 DNA reads as TGTGCCAGCAGTTCGGTCGTTCAAGAGACCCAGTACTTC. Residues: CASSSVVQETQYF.

CDR3 nucleotides: TGTGCCAGCAGCCCCCGGACTAGCGGGGAGACAGATACGCAGTATTTT. It specifies CASSPRTSGETDTQYF. V usage is TRBV14 and J usage is TRBJ2-3; 12 bases fit TRBD2. The CDR3 covers 16 residues. Trimming at V came to 4 bases and at J to 3 bases, leaving 5 bases not matched to a gene. Germline CDR1 and CDR2: SGHDN and FVKESK.

V usage is TRBV6-6 and J usage is TRBJ1-6; 10 bases map to TRBD1. V lost 5 bases and J lost 8; bases outside the gene matches: 3. This CDR3 is 14 amino acids long. Per germline, CDR1 MNHNY and CDR2 SVGAGI (reference sequence). The CDR3 sequence is CASSRQGAHSPLHF. The CDR3 DNA is TGTGCCAGCAGTCGACAGGGGGCACATTCACCCCTCCACTTT.

This clone was found once. V gene TRBV14 combines with J gene TRBJ2-5, with D possibly being TRBD1 or TRBD2 (6 bases each). This CDR3 has 17 amino acids. Trimming shortened V by 0 bases and J by 7 bases, and 21 bases separated the two germline ends. CDR1 and CDR2 from the germline V gene are SGHDN and FVKESK. This chain's CDR3 is CASSQEKTLGGLGTQYF. The CDR3, as DNA: TGTGCCAGCAGCCAAGAAAAAACCTTAGGGGGGCTCGGGACCCAGTACTTC.

The V gene is TRBV2, the J gene TRBJ2-7; tentatively, D is TRBD1 or TRBD2 (6 bases each). This CDR3 has 12 amino acids. From germline, CDR1 is SNHLY and CDR2 FYNNEI. Trimming cost V 11 bases and J 1 base, with 12 bases left between them. CDR3 in amino acids: CAGGGQSYEQYF. The CDR3 DNA reads as TGTGCCGGGGGAGGACAGTCCTACGAGCAGTACTTC. The full variable domain, its missing parts supplied by reference TRBV2 and TRBJ2-7, is EPEVTQTPSHQVTQMGQEVILRCVPISNHLYFYWYRQILGQKVEFLVSFYNNEISEKSEIFDDQFSVERPDGSNFTLKIRSTKLEDSAMYFCAGGGQSYEQYFGPGTRLTVT.

The genes are TRBV7-9 and TRBJ1-4, with a weak D call TRBD1 (5 bases). The CDR3 is 16 residues long. Per the germline V gene, CDR1 is SEHNR and CDR2 is FQNEAQ (reference sequence). Trimming pared 0 bases from V and 3 bases from J, leaving 11 bases between. For the CDR3, the DNA is TGTGCCAGCAGCTTAGCGTCCGGGGCCGCTAATGAAAAACTGTTTTTT. Its protein is CASSLASGAANEKLFF.

V gene TRBV9 combines with J gene TRBJ1-6; 10 nucleotides line up with TRBD1. There are 16 residues in the CDR3. Germline CDR1 and CDR2: SGDLS and YYNGEE. Trimming took 0 bases from V and 5 from J; bases not matched to a gene: 2. CDR3 sequence (DNA): TGTGCCAGCAGCGTAGTCGGGACAGGGGATAATTCACCCCTCCACTTT. Protein sequence: CASSVVGTGDNSPLHF.

V usage is TRBV6-4 and J usage is TRBJ2-3, with 15 positions matching TRBD2. V was pared by 6 bases and J by 5 bases, with 3 bases of the junction left unmatched. Germline-derived CDR1 and CDR2 are MRHNA and SNTAGT. There are 15 residues in the CDR3. The CDR3 loop reads CASSRGLAGGDTQYF. CDR3 nucleotide sequence: TGTGCCAGCAGCCGGGGACTAGCGGGGGGAGATACGCAGTATTTT.

The V call is TRBV28, the J call TRBJ1-3; 8 nucleotides match TRBD1. The CDR3 consists of 16 residues. With 6 bases clipped from V and 4 bases from J, the junction kept 11 bases outside the gene matches. Germline V gene data show CDR1 as MDHEN and CDR2 as SYDVKM. Here the CDR3 reads CASSPAGTGSGNTIYF. For the CDR3, the DNA is TGTGCCAGCAGCCCTGCCGGGACAGGCTCCGGAAACACCATATATTTT.

The rearrangement joins TRBV5-1 to TRBJ2-5, with 14 bases identical to TRBD2. The J segment lost 2 bases and the V segment lost 3 bases, leaving 9 bases of the junction unmatched. The CDR3 is made up of 18 amino acids. Germline CDR1 and CDR2: SGHRS and YFSETQ. The CDR3 sequence is CASSSGTSGGRRQETQYF. CDR3 sequence (DNA): TGCGCCAGCAGCTCCGGGACTAGCGGGGGCCGACGACAAGAGACCCAGTACTTC. The variable domain in full, with the rest retrieved from reference TRBV5-1 and TRBJ2-5, is KAGVTQTPRYLIKTRGQQVTLSCSPISGHRSVSWYQQTPGQGLQFLFEYFSETQRNKGNFPGRFSGRQFSNSRSEMNVSTLELGDSALYLCASSSGTSGGRRQETQYFGPGTRLLVL.

The chain combines TRBV19 with TRBJ2-1, with a tentative D call TRBD1 (6 bases). CDR1 LNHDA and CDR2 SQIVND come from the germline V gene (reference sequence). Trimming took off 7 bases at V and 4 bases at J, with 14 bases between the two ends. The CDR3 has 14 residues. CDR3 in amino acids: CASTLGASYNEQFF. The DNA for the CDR3 is TGTGCCAGTACATTGGGGGCTAGTTACAATGAGCAGTTCTTC.

The rearrangement links TRBV9 to TRBJ2-1, with 7 bases that match TRBD1. The germline CDR1 and CDR2 sequences are SGDLS and YYNGEE. V lost 1 base to trimming and J lost 2 bases; unmatched junction nucleotides: 3. This CDR3 is built from 15 residues. CDR3 region: CASSVIRGTYNEQFF. The CDR3 coding sequence is TGTGCCAGCAGCGTAATCAGGGGGACCTACAATGAGCAGTTCTTC.

This clone was seen a few times. The chain uses TRBV28 and TRBJ2-4, with D perhaps TRBD2 (5 bases). Germline V gene sequence: CDR1 MDHEN, CDR2 SYDVKM. This CDR3 is 19 amino acids long. Trimming shortened V by 8 bases and J by 0 bases, and 26 bases separated the two germline ends. The CDR3 loop is CASADMRAPSSLAKNIQYF. The CDR3 DNA follows: TGTGCCAGCGCCGACATGCGGGCCCCCTCAAGTTTAGCCAAAAACATTCAGTACTTC.